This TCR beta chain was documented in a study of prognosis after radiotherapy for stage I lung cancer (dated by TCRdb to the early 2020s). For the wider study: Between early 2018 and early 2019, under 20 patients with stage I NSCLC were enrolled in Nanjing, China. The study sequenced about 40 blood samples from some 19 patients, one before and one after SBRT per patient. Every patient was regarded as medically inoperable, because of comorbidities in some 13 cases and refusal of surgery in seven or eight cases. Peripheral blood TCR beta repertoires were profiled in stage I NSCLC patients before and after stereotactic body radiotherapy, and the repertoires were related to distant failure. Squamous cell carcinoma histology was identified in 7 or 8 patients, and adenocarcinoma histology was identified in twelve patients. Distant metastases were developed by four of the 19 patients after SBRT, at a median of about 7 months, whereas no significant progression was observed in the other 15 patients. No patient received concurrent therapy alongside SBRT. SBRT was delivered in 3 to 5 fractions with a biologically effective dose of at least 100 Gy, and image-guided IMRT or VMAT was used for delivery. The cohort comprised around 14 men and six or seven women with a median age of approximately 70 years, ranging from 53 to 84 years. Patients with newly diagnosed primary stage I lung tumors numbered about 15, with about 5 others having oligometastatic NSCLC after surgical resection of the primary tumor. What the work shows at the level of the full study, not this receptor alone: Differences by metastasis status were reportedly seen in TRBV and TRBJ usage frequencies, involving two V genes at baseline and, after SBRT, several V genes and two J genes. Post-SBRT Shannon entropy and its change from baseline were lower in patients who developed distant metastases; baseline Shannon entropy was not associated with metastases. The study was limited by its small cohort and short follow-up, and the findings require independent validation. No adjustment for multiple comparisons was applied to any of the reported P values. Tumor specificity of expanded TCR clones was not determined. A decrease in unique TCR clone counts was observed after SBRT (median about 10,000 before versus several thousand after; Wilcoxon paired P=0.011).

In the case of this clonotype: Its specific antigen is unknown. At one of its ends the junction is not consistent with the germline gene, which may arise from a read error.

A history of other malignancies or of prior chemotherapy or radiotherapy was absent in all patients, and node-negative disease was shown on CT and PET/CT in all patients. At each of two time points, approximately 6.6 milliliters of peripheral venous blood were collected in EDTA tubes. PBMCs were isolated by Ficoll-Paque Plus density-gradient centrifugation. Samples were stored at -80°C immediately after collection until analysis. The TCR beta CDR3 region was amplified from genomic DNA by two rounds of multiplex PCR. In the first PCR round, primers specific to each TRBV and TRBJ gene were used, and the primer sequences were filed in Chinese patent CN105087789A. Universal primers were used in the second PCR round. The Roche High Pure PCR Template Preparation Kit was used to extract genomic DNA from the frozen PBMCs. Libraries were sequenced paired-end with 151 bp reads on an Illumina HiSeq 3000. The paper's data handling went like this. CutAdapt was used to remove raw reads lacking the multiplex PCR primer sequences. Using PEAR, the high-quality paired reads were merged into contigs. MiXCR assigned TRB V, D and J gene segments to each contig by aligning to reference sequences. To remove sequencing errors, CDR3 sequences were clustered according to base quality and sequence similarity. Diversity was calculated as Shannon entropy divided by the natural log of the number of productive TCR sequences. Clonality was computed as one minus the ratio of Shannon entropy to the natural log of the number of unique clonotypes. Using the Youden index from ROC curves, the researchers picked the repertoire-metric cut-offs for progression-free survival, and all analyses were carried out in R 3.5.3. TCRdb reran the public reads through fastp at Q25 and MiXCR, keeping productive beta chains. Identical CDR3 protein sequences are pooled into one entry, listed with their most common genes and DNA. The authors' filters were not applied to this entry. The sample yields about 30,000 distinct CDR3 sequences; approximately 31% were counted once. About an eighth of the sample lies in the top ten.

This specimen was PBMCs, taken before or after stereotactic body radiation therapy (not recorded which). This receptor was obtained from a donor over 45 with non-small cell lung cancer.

The DNA sequence follows: TGTGCCAGCAGCTTAATGTATCAGCTGAGCTCCTACGAACAGTACTTC. Translated, it gives CASSLMYQLSSYEQYF. The rearrangement joined TRBV7-3 to TRBJ2-7; a confident D gene designation cannot be given. The CDR3 runs 16 amino acids, cysteine and phenylalanine included. Of all the DNA, just the CDR3 is kept, 48 bases in frame from base 1. The germline V gene supplies CDR1 SGHTA and CDR2 FQGTGA.